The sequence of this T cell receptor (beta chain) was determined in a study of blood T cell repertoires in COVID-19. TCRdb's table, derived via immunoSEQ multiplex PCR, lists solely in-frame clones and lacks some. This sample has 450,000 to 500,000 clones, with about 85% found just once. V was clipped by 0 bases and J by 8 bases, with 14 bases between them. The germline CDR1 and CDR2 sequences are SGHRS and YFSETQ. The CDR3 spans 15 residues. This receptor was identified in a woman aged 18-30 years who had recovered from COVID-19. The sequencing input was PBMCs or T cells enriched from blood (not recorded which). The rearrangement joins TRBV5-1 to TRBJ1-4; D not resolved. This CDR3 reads CASSLGGGEGEKLFF. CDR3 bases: TGCGCCAGCAGCTTGGGTGGCGGGGAAGGGGAAAAACTGTTTTTT.